This T cell receptor beta chain was identified in a study of cytomegalovirus exposure and HLA in healthy donors. In the study overall: Earlier work reported about 110 million unique TCR beta sequences from 150 million to 200 million T cells.

Turning to this clone: Its antigen is still unknown.

13 Jbeta primers and 60 Vbeta primers were used for the PCR. Produced via immunoSEQ multiplex PCR; TCRdb's table is partial and in-frame only. The table records under 140,000 clones, 60% to 85% of them present only once. Trimming stripped 0 bases from V and 11 bases from J, with 5 bases between. This CDR3 is built from 11 residues. CDR1 is SGHDT, CDR2 YYEEEE, per germline. Study observations and caveats: Common viral pathogens were later found to be apparently linked to several of the most significant clusters.

What was sequenced was PBMCs. V gene TRBV5-6 combines with J gene TRBJ1-4; D is unresolved. The receptor comes from a woman between 25 and 40 years old in good health and CMV-seronegative. The CDR3 bases are TGTGCCAGCAGCTTGGACCAGAAACTGTTTTTT. It translates to CASSLDQKLFF.